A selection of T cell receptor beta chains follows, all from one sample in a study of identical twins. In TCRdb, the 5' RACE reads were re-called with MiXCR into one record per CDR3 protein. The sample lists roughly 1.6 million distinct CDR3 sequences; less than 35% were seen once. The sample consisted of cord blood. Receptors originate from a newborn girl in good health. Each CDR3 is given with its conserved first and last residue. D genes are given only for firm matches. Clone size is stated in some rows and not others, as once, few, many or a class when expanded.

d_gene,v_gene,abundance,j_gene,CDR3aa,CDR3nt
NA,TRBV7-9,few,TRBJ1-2,CASSFEGGYTF,TGTGCCAGCAGCTTCGAGGGGGGCTACACCTTC
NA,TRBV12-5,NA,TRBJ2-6,CASGLVNGAGANVLTF,TGTGCTAGTGGTTTGGTAAACGGAGCTGGGGCCAACGTCCTGACTTTC
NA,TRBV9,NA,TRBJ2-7,CASSVSTGSWAYEQYF,TGTGCCAGCAGCGTTTCCACAGGCAGCTGGGCGTACGAGCAGTACTTC
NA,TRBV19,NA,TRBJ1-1,CASSIYRDTEAFF,TGTGCCAGCAGTATTTACAGGGACACTGAAGCTTTCTTT
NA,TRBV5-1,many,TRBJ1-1,CASSLGQDAEAFF,TGCGCCAGCAGCTTGGGACAGGACGCTGAAGCTTTCTTT
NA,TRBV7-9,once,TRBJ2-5,CASSAYVEQYF,TGTGCCAGCAGCGCTTACGTGGAGCAGTACTTC
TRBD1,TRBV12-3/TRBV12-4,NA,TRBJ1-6,CASSRRQGTSPLHF,TGTGCCAGCAGCCGCCGACAGGGTACTTCACCCCTCCACTTT
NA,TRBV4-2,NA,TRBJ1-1,CANSQVAGGVMNTEAFF,TGTGCCAACAGCCAAGTTGCAGGAGGGGTAATGAACACTGAAGCTTTCTTT
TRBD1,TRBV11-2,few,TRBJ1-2,CASSLRTGEDYYGYTF,TGTGCCAGCAGCCTACGGACAGGGGAGGACTATTATGGCTACACCTTC
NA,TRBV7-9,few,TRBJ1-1,CASSLRNSFTEAFF,TGTGCCAGCAGCTTGAGGAACAGCTTCACTGAAGCTTTCTTT
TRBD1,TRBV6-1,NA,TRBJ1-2,CASSNPGQGKPGYTF,TGTGCCAGCAGTAATCCGGGACAGGGCAAACCTGGCTACACCTTC
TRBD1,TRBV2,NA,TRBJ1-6,CASSALGQGPNSPLHF,TGTGCCAGCAGTGCCCTAGGACAGGGCCCTAATTCACCCCTCCACTTT
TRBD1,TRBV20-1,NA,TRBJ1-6,CSALQGVLNSPLHF,TGCAGTGCCTTACAGGGGGTGCTGAATTCACCCCTCCACTTT
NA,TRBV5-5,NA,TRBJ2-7,CASSGGPPGSYEQYF,TGTGCCAGCAGCGGGGGACCGCCGGGCAGCTACGAGCAGTACTTC
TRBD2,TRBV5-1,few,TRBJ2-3,CASSLGRTSGRVTDTQYF,TGCGCCAGCAGCTTGGGACGGACTAGCGGGAGGGTCACAGATACGCAGTATTTT
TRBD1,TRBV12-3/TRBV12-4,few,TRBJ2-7,CASSFPGQGGYEQYF,TGTGCCAGCAGTTTCCCCGGACAGGGGGGCTACGAGCAGTACTTC
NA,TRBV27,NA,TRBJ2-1,CASSPLGTGYEQFF,TGTGCCAGCAGTCCCCTCGGGACTGGGTACGAGCAGTTCTTC
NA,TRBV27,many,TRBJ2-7,CASTSVLDGINEQYF,TGTGCCAGCACTTCTGTCTTGGACGGAATCAACGAGCAGTACTTC
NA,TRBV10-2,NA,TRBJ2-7,CASEERGATVNDEQYF,TGCGCCAGCGAGGAAAGGGGGGCTACAGTAAACGACGAGCAGTACTTC
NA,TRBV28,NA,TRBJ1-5,CASKVQDGQPQHF,TGTGCCAGCAAAGTACAGGACGGTCAGCCCCAGCATTTT
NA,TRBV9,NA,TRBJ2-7,CASSVGQPPYEQYF,TGTGCCAGCAGCGTAGGGCAGCCCCCCTACGAGCAGTACTTC
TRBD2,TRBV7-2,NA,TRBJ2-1,CASSLAAGGKDEQFF,TGTGCCAGCAGCTTAGCAGCGGGAGGTAAGGATGAGCAGTTCTTC
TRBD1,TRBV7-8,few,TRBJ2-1,CASSTGTGANNEQFF,TGTGCCAGCAGTACCGGGACAGGGGCGAACAATGAGCAGTTCTTC
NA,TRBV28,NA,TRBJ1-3,CASSLTVTGNTIYF,TGTGCCAGCAGTTTAACAGTAACTGGAAACACCATATATTTT
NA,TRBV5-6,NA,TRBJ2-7,CASSYSEGRSSYNEQYF,TGTGCCAGCAGCTATAGCGAGGGTCGGAGCTCCTACAATGAGCAGTACTTC
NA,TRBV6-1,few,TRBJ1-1,CASSAHGGIGTEAFF,TGTGCCAGCAGTGCCCATGGGGGGATCGGCACTGAAGCTTTCTTT
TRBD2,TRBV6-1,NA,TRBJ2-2,CASIPRLGLAGNAGELFF,TGTGCCAGCATCCCGAGATTGGGACTAGCGGGGAACGCCGGGGAGCTGTTTTTT
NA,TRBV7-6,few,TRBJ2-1,CASKPGTFYNEQFF,TGTGCCAGCAAGCCCGGGACTTTTTACAATGAGCAGTTCTTC
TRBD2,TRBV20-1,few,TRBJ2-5,CSAANLAGGTQETQYF,TGCAGTGCTGCTAATCTAGCGGGAGGGACTCAAGAGACCCAGTACTTC
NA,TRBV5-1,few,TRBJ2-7,CASSLGDKGYEQYF,TGCGCCAGCAGCTTGGGAGATAAAGGCTACGAGCAGTACTTC
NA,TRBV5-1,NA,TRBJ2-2,CASSYRVWDTGELFF,TGCGCCAGCAGTTACAGGGTGTGGGACACCGGGGAGCTGTTTTTT
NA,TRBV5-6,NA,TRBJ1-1,CASSLRGGRGTEAFF,TGTGCCAGCAGCTTGAGGGGGGGAAGGGGCACTGAAGCTTTCTTT
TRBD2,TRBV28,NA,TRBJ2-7,CASSPSSGGAYEQYF,TGTGCCAGCAGCCCTTCTAGCGGAGGGGCCTACGAGCAGTACTTC
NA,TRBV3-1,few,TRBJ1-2,CASTQGGSGYTF,TGTGCCAGCACCCAAGGGGGAAGTGGCTACACCTTC
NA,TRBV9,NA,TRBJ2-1,CASSRGVRNEQFF,TGTGCCAGCAGCCGTGGCGTTCGGAATGAGCAGTTCTTC
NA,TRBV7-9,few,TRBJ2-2,CASPTGNTGELFF,TGTGCCAGCCCGACGGGGAACACCGGGGAGCTGTTTTTT
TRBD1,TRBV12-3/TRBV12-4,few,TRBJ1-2,CASSLARDRGPYYGYTF,TGTGCCAGCAGTTTAGCCCGGGACAGGGGACCGTACTATGGCTACACCTTC
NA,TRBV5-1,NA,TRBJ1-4,CASSLMSRGEKLFF,TGCGCCAGCAGCTTGATGAGTAGGGGTGAAAAACTGTTTTTT
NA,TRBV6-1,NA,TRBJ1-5,CASSETQPQHF,TGTGCCAGCAGTGAAACTCAGCCCCAGCATTTT
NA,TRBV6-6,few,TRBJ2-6,CASSLPRGGGANVLTF,TGTGCCAGCAGTTTGCCAAGGGGAGGAGGGGCCAACGTCCTGACTTTC
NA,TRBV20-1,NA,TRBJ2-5,CSAQTEFAGETQYF,TGCAGTGCCCAGACAGAGTTTGCGGGAGAGACCCAGTACTTC
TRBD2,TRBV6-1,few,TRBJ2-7,CASSLSGRGYNEQYF,TGTGCCAGCAGCTTAAGCGGGAGGGGGTACAATGAGCAGTACTTC
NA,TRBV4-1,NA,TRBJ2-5,CASSQRGLPTETQYF,TGCGCCAGCAGCCAACGGGGACTGCCAACCGAGACCCAGTACTTC
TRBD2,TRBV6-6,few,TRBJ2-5,CASSYSSIAGETQYF,TGTGCCAGCAGTTACTCTTCAATAGCGGGGGAGACCCAGTACTTC
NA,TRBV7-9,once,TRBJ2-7,CASSPRARAGSYNEQYF,TGTGCCAGCAGCCCACGGGCTAGGGCGGGCTCCTACAATGAGCAGTACTTC